This T cell receptor beta chain was found in a study of cytomegalovirus exposure and HLA in healthy donors. Overall study results and limits: There were a few CMV-associated chains whose specificity for CMV antigens was confirmed in vitro.

On this clone itself: What it binds is unknown.

Germline V gene lookup returns CDR1 SNHLY and CDR2 FYNNEI. The CDR3 is 15 amino acids. The V segment lost 6 bases and the J segment 6 bases; nucleotides outside the gene matches: 10. Primers for the PCR totalled 60 Vbeta and 13 Jbeta. Profiling relied on immunoSEQ multiplex PCR, and the TCRdb table lists in-frame clones only, not all of them. The table includes around 170,000 clones, 71% detected once. Sequencing used PBMCs. The receptor was derived from a girl aged 5 to 17 in good health and CMV-seronegative. The chain carries TRBV2 and TRBJ2-3, with 9 bases that match TRBD1. Here the CDR3 reads CASSGGDRVVDTQYF. The CDR3 DNA reads as TGTGCCAGCAGCGGTGGGGACAGGGTCGTGGATACGCAGTATTTT. Full variable domain (remainder filled in from reference TRBV2 and TRBJ2-3): EPEVTQTPSHQVTQMGQEVILRCVPISNHLYFYWYRQILGQKVEFLVSFYNNEISEKSEIFDDQFSVERPDGSNFTLKIRSTKLEDSAMYFCASSGGDRVVDTQYFGPGTRLTVL.